This TCR beta chain was obtained from a study of blood T cell repertoires in COVID-19. Produced via immunoSEQ multiplex PCR; TCRdb's table is partial and in-frame only. The table shows 200,000 to 250,000 clones, with 82% occurring only once. Trimming left V 6 bases short and J 3 bases short, with 9 bases between. The CDR3 consists of 14 residues. Germline loops: CDR1 SNHLY, CDR2 FYNNEI. This receptor was obtained from a woman aged 65 to 85 with acute or convalescent COVID-19. Sequenced sample: peripheral blood. The chain has TRBV2 and TRBJ1-6; unclear D gene. The CDR3 DNA follows: TGTGCCAGCAGCCCGGGTTACTATAATTCACCCCTCCACTTT. It is translated as CASSPGYYNSPLHF.